This T cell receptor (beta chain) emerged from a study of T-cell reconstitution after alpha-beta-depleted transplantation in children. Study observations and caveats: T-cell counts and diversity were attributed mostly to newly produced T cells one year after transplant. TCRbeta diversity was high at day 60 in some patients (a result of surviving recipient T cells and thymic progenitors). About two months after transplant, alpha-beta T cells reportedly came from several hundred expanded graft clones.

Molecular barcoding with unique molecular identifiers was used for the TCRbeta library. TCRdb independently ran MiXCR on the PCR reads; one entry per CDR3 protein. Found here are more than 120,000 distinct CDR3 sequences, about 9% of them singletons; the top ten hold 15% to 20%. Points on this clonotype: Its matching antigen is unknown.

This specimen was PBMCs, mostly from graft donor cells, taken 180 days after TCRalphabeta/CD19-depleted stem cell transplant. The receptor was derived from a female patient aged 2-15 years who had a stem cell transplant for congenital amegakaryocytic thrombocytopenia, so the T cells may come from the graft donor.

The CDR3 DNA reads as TGTGCCATCAGTCCGACAGGGGGCTCCTACAATGAGCAGTTCTTC. Residues: CAISPTGGSYNEQFF. This sequence joins TRBV10-3 and TRBJ2-1, with TRBD1 identical over 9 bases. CDR1 is ENHRY, CDR2 SYGVKD, per germline. The CDR3 loop spans 15 amino acids. With V trimmed by 5 bases and J by 0 bases, 2 bases remained unmatched.